These 4 T cell receptor beta chains were all obtained from the same sample, sequenced in a study of blood T cell repertoires in COVID-19. Some clones are missing from TCRdb's copy, which holds only in-frame ones; the method was immunoSEQ multiplex PCR. The data contain approximately 340,000 clones, about 87% of them singletons. Sequencing was done on a sample of peripheral blood. These receptors all come from a man aged 25-40 years with COVID-19, enrolled during active disease.

The gene calls are TRBV24-1 and TRBJ1-1; 9 bases fit TRBD1. Germline trimming cut 9 bases from V and 8 bases from J; bases unmatched to any gene: 3. Germline V gene lookup returns CDR1 KGHDR and CDR2 SFDVKD. The CDR3 totals 11 residues. Written as DNA, the CDR3 is TGTGCCACCGAGGACAGGGGCGAAGCTTTCTTT. Amino acids: CATEDRGEAFF.

The rearrangement joins TRBV28 to TRBJ1-2; TRBD1 is a possible D gene (6 bases). V was cut by 5 bases and J by 7 bases, with 14 bases left in between. Germline CDR1 and CDR2: MDHEN and SYDVKM. The CDR3 consists of 13 residues. The DNA for the CDR3 is TGTGCCAGCAGTACTCAGGGGCCTAGTGGCTACACCTTC. Translated: CASSTQGPSGYTF.

The rearrangement links TRBV28 to TRBJ2-7; perhaps TRBD1 as D (6 bases). The length of the CDR3 is 15 residues. Trimming removed 6 bases from V and 2 bases from J, with 17 bases in between. In germline, CDR1 is MDHEN, CDR2 SYDVKM. CDR3 bases: TGTGCCAGCAGCGCCCCCCAGGGGTTCCCCTACGAGCAGTACTTC. Amino acid sequence: CASSAPQGFPYEQYF.

The chain recombines TRBV7-9 with TRBJ2-3; D unresolved. The CDR3 has 11 residues. Trimming stripped 8 bases from V and 1 base from J, with 4 bases between. In germline, CDR1 is SEHNR, CDR2 FQNEAQ (reference sequence). The CDR3 reads CASGRTDTQYF. CDR3 in DNA: TGTGCCAGCGGGCGCACAGATACGCAGTATTTT.